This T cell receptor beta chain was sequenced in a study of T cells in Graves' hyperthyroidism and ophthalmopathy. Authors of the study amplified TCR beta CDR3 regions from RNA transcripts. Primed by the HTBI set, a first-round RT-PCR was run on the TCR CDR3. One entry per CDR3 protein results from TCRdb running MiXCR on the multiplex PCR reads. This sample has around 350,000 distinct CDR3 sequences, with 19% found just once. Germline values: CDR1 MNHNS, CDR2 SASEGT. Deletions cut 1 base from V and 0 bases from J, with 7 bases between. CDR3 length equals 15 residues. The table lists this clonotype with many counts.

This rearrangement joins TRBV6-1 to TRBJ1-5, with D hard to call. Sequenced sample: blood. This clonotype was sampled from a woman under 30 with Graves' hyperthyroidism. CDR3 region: CASSEGLRSNQPQHF. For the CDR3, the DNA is TGTGCCAGCAGTGAAGGTCTACGTAGCAATCAGCCCCAGCATTTT.